This T cell receptor (beta chain) stems from a study of blood T cell repertoires in COVID-19. The overall study: Material from acute and convalescent COVID-19 was sourced from the United States, Italy and Spain.

Followed longitudinally, the Seattle patients had been enrolled during active infection. In the original workflow: Counts of nucleated cells, estimated from reference gene primer amplification, were obtained. TCRdb's table, derived via immunoSEQ multiplex PCR, lists solely in-frame clones and lacks some. V, J and clone size were drawn from that table, and D and trimming were deduced from the DNA. Of around 260,000 clones in the sample, approximately 86% were seen once. This sequence was found in a human donor with COVID-19, enrolled during active disease. The donor label of this sample is uncertain. Sequenced material: peripheral blood.

The CDR3 spells CASAPNGGLGTEAFF. The CDR3 coding sequence is TGTGCTAGTGCCCCGAACGGCGGCTTGGGCACTGAAGCTTTCTTT. The gene calls are TRBV12-5 and TRBJ1-1; D unclear. CDR1 and CDR2 from the germline V gene are LGHNT and FRNRAP. Trimming removed 7 bases from V and 4 bases from J, with 19 bases in between. The length of the CDR3 is 15 residues.